The 11 T cell receptor beta chains listed next were all sequenced from one sample in a study of T cell repertoires in cytomegalovirus infection. TCRdb fed the reads into MiXCR, producing one record per CDR3 protein. The data contain about 150,000 distinct CDR3 sequences, about 32% of them seen just once; the ten biggest clones take up about 50%. Their antigen targets remain unknown. The sample consisted of CD8+ T cells from cultured PBMCs, taken from culture after CMV antigen stimulation. These receptors were collected from a human donor in good health (CMV status not recorded). Some clones in this sample may be carry-over from other donors' samples.

CDR3 residues: CASSPQDRIYNEQFF. CDR3 nucleotide sequence: TGTGCCAGCAGCCCTCAGGACAGGATTTACAATGAGCAGTTCTTC. V gene TRBV27 combines with J gene TRBJ2-1; 7 bases align to TRBD1. The length of the CDR3 is 15 residues. Germline V gene lookup returns CDR1 MNHEY and CDR2 SMNVEV (reference sequence). With 6 bases clipped from V and 4 bases from J, the junction kept 9 bases outside the gene matches.

This clonotype turned up a few times. The CDR3 loop is CASSLSPGTGNTIYF. For the CDR3, the DNA is TGTGCCAGCAGTTTATCCCCCGGGACTGGAAACACCATATATTTT. The genes are TRBV27 and TRBJ1-3; D ambiguous. Germline CDR1 is MNHEY and CDR2 is SMNVEV (reference sequence). V lost 0 bases and J lost 2, with 8 bases in between. The CDR3 is made up of 15 amino acids.

This clonotype was picked up a small number of times. This rearrangement joins TRBV2 to TRBJ1-2; D is unclear. V lost 6 bases, J lost 1 base, and 15 bases lay in between. This CDR3 is 15 amino acids long. CDR1 and CDR2 (germline): SNHLY, FYNNEI. As DNA, the CDR3 is TGTGCCAGCAGCCCCGGGAGGGCGAATAACTATGGCTACACCTTC. Translation: CASSPGRANNYGYTF.

V is TRBV12-3 or TRBV12-4 and J is TRBJ2-7; D gene ambiguous. The CDR3 runs to 15 residues. With 2 bases removed from V and 2 bases from J, the gap between germline ends came to 13 bases. The CDR3 nucleotides read TGTGCCAGCAGTTTACTCGGGCTAACCACCTACGAGCAGTACTTC. Translated, it gives CASSLLGLTTYEQYF.

This rearrangement joins TRBV5-1 to TRBJ2-5; a possible D gene is TRBD1 (6 bases). The V end lost 2 bases, the J end lost 5 bases, and 10 bases lay between the germline ends. The germline V gene has CDR1 SGHRS and CDR2 YFSETQ. This CDR3 is 13 amino acids long. CDR3 loop: CASSLQGRETQYF. CDR3 bases: TGCGCCAGCAGCTTACAGGGAAGGGAGACCCAGTACTTC.

This clonotype occurred a few times. This chain joins TRBV7-9 and TRBJ2-3, with D possibly matching TRBD1 (6 bases). There are 16 residues in the CDR3. Germline V gene lookup returns CDR1 SEHNR and CDR2 FQNEAQ (reference sequence). V lost 5 bases to trimming and J lost 2 bases, with 17 bases between them. The CDR3 sequence: CASSPGAGETTDTQYF. The CDR3 nucleotides are TGTGCCAGCAGCCCTGGGGCAGGGGAGACCACAGATACGCAGTATTTT.

This clonotype occurred many times. This chain uses TRBV12-3 or TRBV12-4 with TRBJ2-7, with 8 bases aligning to TRBD1. This CDR3 spans 13 amino acids. The junction had 2 bases not matched to a gene; V was cut back by 1 base and J by 6 bases. The DNA of the CDR3 is TGTGCCAGCAGTTTAGGGACAGGGAGCGAGCAGTACTTC. Its translation is CASSLGTGSEQYF.

V is TRBV14 and J is TRBJ2-7; D uncertain. The germline V gene has CDR1 SGHDN and CDR2 FVKESK. V was cut by 1 base and J by 6 bases, with 7 bases left in between. The CDR3 runs to 12 residues. The CDR3 is CASSQGVIEQYF. DNA of the CDR3: TGTGCCAGCAGCCAAGGGGTAATCGAGCAGTACTTC.

The chain carries TRBV19 and TRBJ2-7; no reliable D call. Trimming removed 2 bases from V and 5 bases from J, with 13 bases in between. This CDR3 has 14 residues. Germline V gives CDR1 LNHDA, CDR2 SQIVND (reference sequence). This chain's CDR3 is CASSITLVPNEQYF. The CDR3 DNA is TGTGCCAGTAGTATAACCCTCGTCCCCAACGAGCAGTACTTC.

V gene TRBV4-1 combines with J gene TRBJ1-1; tentative D call: TRBD1 (5 bases). The V end was cut by 1 base, the J end by 1 base, with 10 bases between. The CDR3 has 15 amino acids. The V gene's germline CDR1 is MGHRA and CDR2 YSYEKL. The CDR3 DNA is TGCGCCAGCAGCCAAGTGACAGTCTGGAACACTGAAGCTTTCTTT. Translated: CASSQVTVWNTEAFF.

The chain links TRBV15 to TRBJ2-7, with D unresolved. The CDR3 is 15 residues long. V lost 5 bases and J lost 2, with 16 bases in between. Germline V gene lookup returns CDR1 LNHNV and CDR2 YYDKDF (reference sequence). CDR3 region: CATSPDGLGAYEQYF. CDR3 DNA: TGTGCCACCAGCCCGGACGGCCTTGGAGCCTACGAGCAGTACTTC.